Listed below are T cell receptor beta chains from one sample, sequenced in a study of shared clonotypes between healthy human individuals. Profiled with immunoSEQ multiplex PCR; TCRdb holds only in-frame clones, not every one. The table shows 950,000 to 1,300,000 clones, with 75% occurring only once. The sequenced material came from memory CD4+ T cells sorted from blood. Receptors originate from a young man in good health. Each CDR3 is given with its conserved first and last residue. The order of the fields is clone size, D gene, V gene, J gene, CDR3 protein, CDR3 DNA. A D gene is named only where the DNA matches it firmly. Clone size is given for some rows only: seen once, a few or many times, or a class if the clone is expanded.

clone size: -
D gene: -
V gene: TRBV10-3
J gene: TRBJ1-3
CDR3 protein: CAISQNSGNTIYF
CDR3 DNA: TGTGCCATCAGCCAGAACTCTGGAAACACCATATATTTT

clone size: few
D gene: -
V gene: TRBV11-2
J gene: TRBJ2-2
CDR3 protein: CASSFVAAGELFF
CDR3 DNA: TGTGCCAGCAGCTTTGTGGCAGCCGGGGAGCTGTTTTTT

clone size: -
D gene: -
V gene: TRBV20-1
J gene: TRBJ2-1
CDR3 protein: CSAELGTLTFF
CDR3 DNA: TGCAGTGCAGAACTCGGGACTTTAACGTTCTTC

clone size: -
D gene: TRBD2
V gene: TRBV2
J gene: TRBJ2-3
CDR3 protein: CASRASGLTDTQYF
CDR3 DNA: TGTGCCAGCCGGGCTAGCGGCCTCACAGATACGCAGTATTTT

clone size: -
D gene: -
V gene: TRBV21-1
J gene: TRBJ2-2
CDR3 protein: CAPGGGRAAGELFF
CDR3 DNA: TGTGCCCCCGGGGGGGGGAGGGCCGCCGGGGAGCTGTTTTTT

clone size: -
D gene: -
V gene: TRBV4-3
J gene: TRBJ2-3
CDR3 protein: CASSFRTADTDTQYF
CDR3 DNA: TGCGCCAGCAGTTTCCGGACGGCCGACACAGATACGCAGTATTTT

clone size: few
D gene: -
V gene: TRBV28
J gene: TRBJ2-3
CDR3 protein: CASSSLRGYFTDTQYF
CDR3 DNA: TGTGCCAGCAGTAGTCTCCGGGGCTACTTCACAGATACGCAGTATTTT

clone size: -
D gene: TRBD2
V gene: TRBV10-3
J gene: TRBJ2-1
CDR3 protein: CAISEGGSGGRNEQFF
CDR3 DNA: TGTGCCATCAGTGAAGGCGGTAGCGGGGGGAGGAATGAGCAGTTCTTC

clone size: -
D gene: -
V gene: TRBV7-2
J gene: TRBJ2-5
CDR3 protein: CASSSIPPDQYF
CDR3 DNA: TGTGCCAGCAGCTCAATACCCCCGGACCAGTACTTC

clone size: -
D gene: -
V gene: TRBV28
J gene: TRBJ1-2
CDR3 protein: CASSTGSGYTF
CDR3 DNA: TGTGCCAGCAGCACAGGGAGTGGCTACACCTTC

clone size: -
D gene: -
V gene: TRBV19
J gene: TRBJ2-5
CDR3 protein: CASSMGGGETQYF
CDR3 DNA: TGTGCCAGTAGTATGGGGGGAGGTGAGACCCAGTACTTC

clone size: -
D gene: -
V gene: TRBV28
J gene: TRBJ2-7
CDR3 protein: CASRPERTYEQYF
CDR3 DNA: TGTGCCAGCAGGCCAGAAAGGACCTACGAGCAGTACTTC

clone size: -
D gene: -
V gene: TRBV18
J gene: TRBJ1-5
CDR3 protein: CASSSQGPRGPQHF
CDR3 DNA: TGTGCCAGCTCCTCACAGGGCCCCAGGGGGCCCCAGCATTTT

clone size: -
D gene: -
V gene: TRBV29-1
J gene: TRBJ2-3
CDR3 protein: CSVEGGTSTDTQYF
CDR3 DNA: TGCAGCGTTGAAGGGGGGACCAGCACAGATACGCAGTATTTT

clone size: -
D gene: TRBD1
V gene: TRBV2
J gene: TRBJ1-1
CDR3 protein: CASINRGEVAFF
CDR3 DNA: TGTGCCAGCATAAACAGGGGTGAAGTTGCTTTCTTT

clone size: -
D gene: -
V gene: TRBV30
J gene: TRBJ1-6
CDR3 protein: CAWSSNNSPLHF
CDR3 DNA: TGTGCCTGGAGTTCCAATAATTCACCCCTCCACTTT

clone size: -
D gene: -
V gene: TRBV30
J gene: TRBJ1-1
CDR3 protein: CAWTGRENTEAFF
CDR3 DNA: TGTGCCTGGACAGGGCGGGAGAACACTGAAGCTTTCTTT

clone size: -
D gene: TRBD1
V gene: TRBV5-8
J gene: TRBJ1-2
CDR3 protein: CASSGRGDSYGYTF
CDR3 DNA: TGTGCCAGCAGCGGGAGAGGGGACAGCTATGGCTACACCTTC

clone size: -
D gene: -
V gene: TRBV19
J gene: TRBJ1-5
CDR3 protein: CASSLREEKGPRRAYNQPQHF
CDR3 DNA: TGTGCCAGTAGTTTACGGGAGGAGAAGGGTCCGAGGAGGGCCTACAATCAGCCCCAGCATTTT

clone size: -
D gene: TRBD2
V gene: TRBV30
J gene: TRBJ2-7
CDR3 protein: CACLGTRTSYEQYF
CDR3 DNA: TGTGCCTGCCTAGGGACTAGAACCTCCTACGAGCAGTACTTC

clone size: -
D gene: -
V gene: TRBV15
J gene: TRBJ2-4
CDR3 protein: CATSSGGQLAKNIQYF
CDR3 DNA: TGTGCCACCAGCAGCGGGGGACAGCTAGCCAAAAACATTCAGTACTTC

clone size: -
D gene: -
V gene: TRBV2
J gene: TRBJ2-1
CDR3 protein: CASSVTSGNNEQFF
CDR3 DNA: TGTGCCAGCAGTGTTACCAGCGGTAACAATGAGCAGTTCTTC

clone size: -
D gene: -
V gene: TRBV2
J gene: TRBJ1-1
CDR3 protein: CASSDRRMNTEAFF
CDR3 DNA: TGTGCCAGCAGTGATCGTCGGATGAACACTGAAGCTTTCTTT

clone size: -
D gene: -
V gene: TRBV14
J gene: TRBJ1-2
CDR3 protein: CASSQERGPRTF
CDR3 DNA: TGTGCCAGCAGCCAAGAAAGGGGCCCTCGAACCTTC

clone size: -
D gene: -
V gene: TRBV6-5
J gene: TRBJ1-2
CDR3 protein: CASRAFGTSDGYTF
CDR3 DNA: TGTGCCAGCAGGGCATTCGGGACATCAGATGGCTACACCTTC

clone size: -
D gene: -
V gene: TRBV4-2
J gene: TRBJ1-3
CDR3 protein: CASSQESTAGGNTIYF
CDR3 DNA: TGTGCCAGCAGCCAAGAATCCACGGCAGGTGGAAACACCATATATTTT

clone size: medium-sized
D gene: -
V gene: TRBV5-1
J gene: TRBJ1-6
CDR3 protein: CASSLRAGNGLPLHF
CDR3 DNA: TGCGCCAGCAGCCTGAGGGCGGGTAACGGGCTACCCCTCCACTTT

clone size: -
D gene: TRBD1
V gene: TRBV5-1
J gene: TRBJ2-1
CDR3 protein: CASSSMPGQVSYNEQFF
CDR3 DNA: TGCGCCAGCAGCTCCATGCCGGGACAGGTCTCCTACAATGAGCAGTTCTTC

clone size: -
D gene: TRBD1
V gene: TRBV7-2
J gene: TRBJ2-4
CDR3 protein: CASRLTGADVQYF
CDR3 DNA: TGTGCCAGCAGGCTGACAGGGGCGGATGTTCAGTACTTC

clone size: once
D gene: -
V gene: TRBV7-2
J gene: TRBJ2-5
CDR3 protein: CASSLLGDVETQYF
CDR3 DNA: TGTGCCAGCAGCTTATTAGGCGACGTAGAGACCCAGTACTTC

clone size: -
D gene: -
V gene: TRBV7-8
J gene: TRBJ2-7
CDR3 protein: CASSLPRATYEQYF
CDR3 DNA: TGTGCCAGCAGCTTACCCAGGGCCACCTACGAGCAGTACTTC

clone size: -
D gene: -
V gene: TRBV6-1
J gene: TRBJ1-5
CDR3 protein: CASRGDGNQPQHF
CDR3 DNA: TGTGCCAGCAGGGGGGATGGCAATCAGCCCCAGCATTTT

clone size: -
D gene: -
V gene: TRBV10-3
J gene: TRBJ1-6
CDR3 protein: CASRPPGGDNSPLHF
CDR3 DNA: TGTGCCAGCCGTCCCCCCGGGGGAGATAATTCACCCCTCCACTTT

clone size: -
D gene: TRBD1
V gene: TRBV10-3
J gene: TRBJ2-5
CDR3 protein: CAISESGTGAAETQYF
CDR3 DNA: TGTGCCATCAGTGAGTCGGGGACAGGGGCGGCGGAGACCCAGTACTTC

clone size: -
D gene: -
V gene: TRBV6-6
J gene: TRBJ2-5
CDR3 protein: CASSSWTEKETQYF
CDR3 DNA: TGTGCCAGCAGTTCTTGGACAGAGAAAGAGACCCAGTACTTC

clone size: -
D gene: TRBD1
V gene: TRBV2
J gene: TRBJ1-2
CDR3 protein: CASSAGITGGRVNYGYTF
CDR3 DNA: TGTGCCAGCAGTGCGGGGATCACAGGGGGTAGGGTTAACTATGGCTACACCTTC

clone size: -
D gene: TRBD1
V gene: TRBV9
J gene: TRBJ2-7
CDR3 protein: CASSVAPGGDEQYF
CDR3 DNA: TGTGCCAGCAGCGTAGCTCCAGGGGGCGACGAGCAGTACTTC

clone size: -
D gene: -
V gene: TRBV18
J gene: TRBJ1-4
CDR3 protein: CASSGTGEWKLFF
CDR3 DNA: TGTGCCAGCTCAGGGACCGGGGAGTGGAAACTGTTTTTT

clone size: few
D gene: TRBD1
V gene: TRBV2
J gene: TRBJ2-5
CDR3 protein: CASSEGTGWGTQYF
CDR3 DNA: TGTGCCAGCAGTGAGGGGACAGGGTGGGGGACCCAGTACTTC

clone size: -
D gene: -
V gene: TRBV7-2
J gene: TRBJ2-5
CDR3 protein: CASSWTEKETQYF
CDR3 DNA: TGTGCCAGCAGCTGGACAGAGAAAGAGACCCAGTACTTC

clone size: -
D gene: TRBD1
V gene: TRBV30
J gene: TRBJ2-4
CDR3 protein: CAWSLDRGAKNIQYF
CDR3 DNA: TGTGCCTGGAGTTTAGACAGGGGAGCCAAAAACATTCAGTACTTC

clone size: -
D gene: TRBD1
V gene: TRBV30
J gene: TRBJ2-3
CDR3 protein: CAWSDDRDDTQYF
CDR3 DNA: TGTGCCTGGAGTGACGACAGGGATGATACGCAGTATTTT

clone size: -
D gene: TRBD1
V gene: TRBV27
J gene: TRBJ1-2
CDR3 protein: CASSPRTGSGYTF
CDR3 DNA: TGTGCCAGCAGTCCGAGGACAGGGTCTGGCTACACCTTC

clone size: -
D gene: -
V gene: TRBV7-9
J gene: TRBJ1-3
CDR3 protein: CASSPSSGNTIYF
CDR3 DNA: TGTGCCAGCAGTCCTAGCTCTGGAAACACCATATATTTT